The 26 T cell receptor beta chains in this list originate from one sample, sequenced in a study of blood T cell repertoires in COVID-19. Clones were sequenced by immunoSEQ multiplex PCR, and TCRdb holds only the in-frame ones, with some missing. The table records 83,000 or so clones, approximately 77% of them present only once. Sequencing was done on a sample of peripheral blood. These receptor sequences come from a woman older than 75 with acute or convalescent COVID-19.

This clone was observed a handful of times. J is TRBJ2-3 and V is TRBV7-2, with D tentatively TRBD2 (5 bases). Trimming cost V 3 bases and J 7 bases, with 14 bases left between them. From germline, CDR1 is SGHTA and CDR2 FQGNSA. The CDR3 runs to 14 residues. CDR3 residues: CASSFVSPGNTQYF. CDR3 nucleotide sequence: TGTGCCAGCAGCTTCGTCTCCCCCGGGAATACGCAGTATTTT.

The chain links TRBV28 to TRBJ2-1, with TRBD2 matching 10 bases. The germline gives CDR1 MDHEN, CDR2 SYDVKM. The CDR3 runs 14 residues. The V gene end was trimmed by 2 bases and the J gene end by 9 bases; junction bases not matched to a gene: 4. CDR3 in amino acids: CASSLGPSGSEQFF. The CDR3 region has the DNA TGTGCCAGCAGTTTAGGCCCTAGCGGGAGTGAGCAGTTCTTC.

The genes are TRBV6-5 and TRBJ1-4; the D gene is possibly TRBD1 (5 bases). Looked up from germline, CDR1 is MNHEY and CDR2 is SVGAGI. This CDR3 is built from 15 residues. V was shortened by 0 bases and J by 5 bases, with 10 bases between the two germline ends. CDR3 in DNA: TGTGCCAGCAGTTACTCGTACGCAGGGAATGAAAAACTGTTTTTT. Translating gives CASSYSYAGNEKLFF.

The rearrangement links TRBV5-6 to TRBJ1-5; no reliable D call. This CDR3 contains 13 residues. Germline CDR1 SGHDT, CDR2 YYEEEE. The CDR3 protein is CASEYYSNQPQHF. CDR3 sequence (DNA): TGTGCGTCCGAGTACTATAGCAATCAGCCCCAGCATTTT.

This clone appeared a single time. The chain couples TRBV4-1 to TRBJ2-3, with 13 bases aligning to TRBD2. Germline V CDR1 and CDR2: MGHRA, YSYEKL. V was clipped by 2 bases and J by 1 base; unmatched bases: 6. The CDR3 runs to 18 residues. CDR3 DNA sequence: TGCGCCAGCAGCCAACAGGGACTAGCGGGGCGCCGCACAGATACGCAGTATTTT. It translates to CASSQQGLAGRRTDTQYF.

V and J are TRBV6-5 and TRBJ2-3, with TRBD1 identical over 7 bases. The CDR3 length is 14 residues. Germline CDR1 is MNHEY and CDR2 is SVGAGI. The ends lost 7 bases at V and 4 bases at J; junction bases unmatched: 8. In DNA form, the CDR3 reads TGTGCCAGCACCCTTTACAGGGGCGCAGATACGCAGTATTTT. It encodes CASTLYRGADTQYF.

The CDR3 DNA follows: TGTGCCAGCAGTGAAGCGGGGGACAGGTTCACCATTCAGTACTTC. Amino acids: CASSEAGDRFTIQYF. The chain carries TRBV6-1 and TRBJ2-4; the match to TRBD1 covers 8 bases. V lost 0 bases to trimming and J lost 9 bases; unmatched junction nucleotides: 7. CDR1 MNHNS and CDR2 SASEGT come from the germline V gene. CDR3 length: 15 residues.

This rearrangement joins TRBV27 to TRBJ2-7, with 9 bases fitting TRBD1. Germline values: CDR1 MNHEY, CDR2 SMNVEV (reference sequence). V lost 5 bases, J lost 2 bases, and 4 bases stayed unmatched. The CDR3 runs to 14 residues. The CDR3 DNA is TGTGCCAGCAGTCCAACAGGGGGCGCCTACGAGCAGTACTTC. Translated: CASSPTGGAYEQYF.

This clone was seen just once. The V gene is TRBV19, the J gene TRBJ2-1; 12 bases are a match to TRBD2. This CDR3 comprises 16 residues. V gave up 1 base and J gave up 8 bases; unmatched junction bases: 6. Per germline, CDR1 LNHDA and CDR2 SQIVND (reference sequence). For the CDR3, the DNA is TGTGCCAGTAGTATAGCCCTAGCGGGGGGGGTCTATGAGCAGTTCTTC. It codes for CASSIALAGGVYEQFF.

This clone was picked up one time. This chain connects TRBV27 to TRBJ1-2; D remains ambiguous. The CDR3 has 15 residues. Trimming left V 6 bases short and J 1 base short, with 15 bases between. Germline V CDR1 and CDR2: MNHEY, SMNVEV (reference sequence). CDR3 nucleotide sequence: TGTGCCAGCAGCCCCCGACATGGCAGTAACTATGGCTACACCTTC. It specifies CASSPRHGSNYGYTF.

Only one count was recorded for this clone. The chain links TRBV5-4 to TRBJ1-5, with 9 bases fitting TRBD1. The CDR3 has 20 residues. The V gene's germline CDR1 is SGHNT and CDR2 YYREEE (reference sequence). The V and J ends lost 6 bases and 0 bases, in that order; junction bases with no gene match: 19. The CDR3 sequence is CASITQTPDRGLCSNQPQHF. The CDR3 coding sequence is TGTGCCAGCATCACCCAAACACCGGACAGGGGATTATGTAGCAATCAGCCCCAGCATTTT.

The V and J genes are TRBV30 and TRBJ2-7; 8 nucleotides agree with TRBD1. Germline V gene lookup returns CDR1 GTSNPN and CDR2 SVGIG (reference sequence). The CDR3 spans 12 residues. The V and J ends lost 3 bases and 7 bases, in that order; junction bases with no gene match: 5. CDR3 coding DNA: TGTGCCTGGAGAAGGGGGACAGGAGAGCAGTACTTC. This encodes CAWRRGTGEQYF.

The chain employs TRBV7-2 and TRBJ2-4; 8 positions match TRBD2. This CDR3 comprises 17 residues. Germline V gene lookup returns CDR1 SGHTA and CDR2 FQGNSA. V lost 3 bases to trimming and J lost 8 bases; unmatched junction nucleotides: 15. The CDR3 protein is CASSFQAGVGSRDIQYF. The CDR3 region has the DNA TGTGCCAGCAGCTTCCAAGCGGGAGTCGGTTCCAGAGACATTCAGTACTTC.

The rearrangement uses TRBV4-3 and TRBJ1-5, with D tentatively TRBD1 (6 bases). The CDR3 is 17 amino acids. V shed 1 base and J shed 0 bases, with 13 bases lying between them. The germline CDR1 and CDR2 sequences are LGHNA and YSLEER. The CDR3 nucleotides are TGCGCCAGCAGCCAAGGAACTGGACAGTTTAGCAATCAGCCCCAGCATTTT. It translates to CASSQGTGQFSNQPQHF.

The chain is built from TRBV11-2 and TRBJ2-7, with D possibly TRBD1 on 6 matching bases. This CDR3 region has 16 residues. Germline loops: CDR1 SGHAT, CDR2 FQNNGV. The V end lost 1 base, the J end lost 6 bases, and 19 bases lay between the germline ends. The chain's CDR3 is CASSLALSRGMGEQYF. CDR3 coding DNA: TGTGCCAGCAGCTTAGCATTGTCCAGGGGAATGGGCGAGCAGTACTTC.

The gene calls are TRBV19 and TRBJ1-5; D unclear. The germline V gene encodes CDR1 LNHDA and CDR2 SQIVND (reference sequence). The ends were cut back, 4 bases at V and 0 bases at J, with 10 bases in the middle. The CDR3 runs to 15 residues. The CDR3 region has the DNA TGTGCCAGTAGTACCCTCGCGAGTAGCAATCAGCCCCAGCATTTT. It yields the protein CASSTLASSNQPQHF.

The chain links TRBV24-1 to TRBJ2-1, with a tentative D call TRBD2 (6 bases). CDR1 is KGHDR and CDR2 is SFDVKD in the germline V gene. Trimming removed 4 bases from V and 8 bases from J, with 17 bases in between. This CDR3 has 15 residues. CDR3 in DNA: TGTGCCACCAGTGACCCTACTAGCCAAGTAGATGAGCAGTTCTTC. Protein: CATSDPTSQVDEQFF.

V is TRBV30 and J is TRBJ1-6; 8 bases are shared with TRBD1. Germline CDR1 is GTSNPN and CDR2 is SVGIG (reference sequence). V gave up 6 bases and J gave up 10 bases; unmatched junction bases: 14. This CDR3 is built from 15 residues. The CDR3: CACARQGTGRSPLHF. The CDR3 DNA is TGTGCCTGCGCCCGACAGGGGACCGGTCGGTCACCCCTCCACTTT.

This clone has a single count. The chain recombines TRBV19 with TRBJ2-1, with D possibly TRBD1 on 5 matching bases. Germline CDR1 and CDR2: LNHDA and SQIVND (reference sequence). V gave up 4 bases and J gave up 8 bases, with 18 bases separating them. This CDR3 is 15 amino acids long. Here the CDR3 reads CASSKLTQGPYEQFF. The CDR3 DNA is TGTGCCAGTAGTAAACTCACTCAGGGCCCCTATGAGCAGTTCTTC.

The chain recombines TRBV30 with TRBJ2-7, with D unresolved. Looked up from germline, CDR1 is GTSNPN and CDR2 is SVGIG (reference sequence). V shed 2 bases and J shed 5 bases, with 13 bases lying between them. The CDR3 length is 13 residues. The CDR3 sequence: CAWSWVPGDEQYF. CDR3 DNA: TGTGCCTGGAGTTGGGTCCCAGGCGACGAGCAGTACTTC.

CDR3 coding DNA: TGTGCCAGCAGCTTCGCTATAGGGGAATCCTACGAGCAGTACTTC. The encoded protein is CASSFAIGESYEQYF. The chain has TRBV7-2 and TRBJ2-7, with D possibly TRBD1 on 5 matching bases. CDR3 length: 15 residues. Deletions cut 3 bases from V and 1 base from J, with 13 bases between. Germline V lookup: CDR1 SGHTA, CDR2 FQGNSA.

In nucleotides, the CDR3 is TGTGCCTGGAGCCTGAGGCCGGGGGATGAAAAACTGTTTTTT. It encodes CAWSLRPGDEKLFF. The rearrangement links TRBV30 to TRBJ1-4; D is possibly TRBD1 (5 bases). V was cut by 3 bases and J by 6 bases, with 14 bases left in between. The germline gives CDR1 GTSNPN, CDR2 SVGIG (reference sequence). This CDR3 has 14 residues.

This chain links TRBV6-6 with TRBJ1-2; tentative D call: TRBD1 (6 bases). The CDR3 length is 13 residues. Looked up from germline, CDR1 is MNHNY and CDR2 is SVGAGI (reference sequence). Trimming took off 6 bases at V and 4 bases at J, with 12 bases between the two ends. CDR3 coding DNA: TGTGCCAGCAGGGACAGCGGCTTCTATGGCTACACCTTC. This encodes CASRDSGFYGYTF.

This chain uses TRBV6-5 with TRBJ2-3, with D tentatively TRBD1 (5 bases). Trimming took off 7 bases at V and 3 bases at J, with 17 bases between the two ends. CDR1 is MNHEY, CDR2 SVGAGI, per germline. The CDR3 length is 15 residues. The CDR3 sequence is CASTRVPSVTDTQYF. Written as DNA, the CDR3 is TGTGCCAGCACCAGGGTGCCGAGTGTGACAGATACGCAGTATTTT.

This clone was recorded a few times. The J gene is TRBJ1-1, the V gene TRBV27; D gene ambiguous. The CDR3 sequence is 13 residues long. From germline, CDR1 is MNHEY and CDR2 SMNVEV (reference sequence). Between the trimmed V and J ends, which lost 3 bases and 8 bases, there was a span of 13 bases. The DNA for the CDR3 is TGTGCCAGCAGTTTTTCCAGGTCCCACGAAGCTTTCTTT. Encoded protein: CASSFSRSHEAFF.

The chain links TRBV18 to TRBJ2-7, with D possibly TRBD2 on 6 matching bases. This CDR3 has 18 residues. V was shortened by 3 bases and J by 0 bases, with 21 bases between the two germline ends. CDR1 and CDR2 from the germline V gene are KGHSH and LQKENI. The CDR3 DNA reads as TGTGCCAGCTCACCTCCCTTTGGAGGGAAGGGAAGCTCCTACGAGCAGTACTTC. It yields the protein CASSPPFGGKGSSYEQYF. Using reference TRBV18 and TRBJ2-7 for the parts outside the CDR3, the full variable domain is NAGVMQNPRHLVRRRGQEARLRCSPMKGHSHVYWYRQLPEEGLKFMVYLQKENIIDESGMPKERFSAEFPKEGPSILRIQQVVRGDSAAYFCASSPPFGGKGSSYEQYFGPGTRLTVT.